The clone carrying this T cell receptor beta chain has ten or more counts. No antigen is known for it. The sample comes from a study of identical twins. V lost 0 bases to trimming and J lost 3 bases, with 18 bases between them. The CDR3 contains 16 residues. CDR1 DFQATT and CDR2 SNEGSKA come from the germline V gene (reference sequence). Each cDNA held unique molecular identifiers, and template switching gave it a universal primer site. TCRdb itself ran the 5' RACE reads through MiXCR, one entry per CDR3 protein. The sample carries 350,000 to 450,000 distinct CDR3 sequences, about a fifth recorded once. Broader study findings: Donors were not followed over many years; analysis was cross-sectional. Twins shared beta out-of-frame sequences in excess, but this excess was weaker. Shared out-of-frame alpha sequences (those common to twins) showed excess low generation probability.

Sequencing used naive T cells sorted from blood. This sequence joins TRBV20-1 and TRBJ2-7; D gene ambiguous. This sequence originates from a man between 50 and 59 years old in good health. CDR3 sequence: CSARDLVAEPNYEQYF. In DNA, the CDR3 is TGCAGTGCTAGAGATCTCGTGGCAGAGCCTAACTACGAGCAGTACTTC.